The clone carrying this T cell receptor beta chain was seen only once. This specimen comes from a study of blood T cell repertoires in COVID-19. As for the study in general: Sites across the United States, Italy and Spain contributed samples from acute and convalescent COVID-19. From T cells, B-cell-depleted T cells, or PBMCs came the material, which was cDNA or gDNA.

The CDR3 is made up of 13 amino acids. Germline assignment: CDR1 SNHLY and CDR2 FYNNEI. The germline V and J ends were trimmed by 2 bases and 8 bases, with 7 bases remaining between them. In the study's own analysis: Counts of nucleated cells, estimated from reference gene primer amplification, were obtained. TCRdb keeps only in-frame clones here, not all; method: immunoSEQ multiplex PCR. V, J and clone size derive from that table, while D and trimming were established from the DNA sequence. This sample has under 95,000 clones; 70% to 85% occur once, and the top ten carry 5.7%. The J gene is TRBJ1-6, the V gene TRBV2; maybe TRBD1 (6 bases). The sample consisted of peripheral blood. The source of this sequence is a man over 45 with active or convalescent COVID-19. CDR3 in amino acids: CASSETGHSPLHF. CDR3 sequence (DNA): TGTGCCAGCAGTGAAACAGGGCATTCACCCCTCCACTTT.